This TCR beta chain was obtained from a study of shared clonotypes between healthy human individuals. TCRdb keeps only in-frame clones here, not all; method: immunoSEQ multiplex PCR. The sample has some 2.3 million clones, approximately 93% seen once; the top ten hold 0.39%. This receptor was obtained from a man in his late teens or twenties in good health. Some clones in this sample may be carry-over from other donors' samples. Sequencing used naive CD4+ T cells from PBMCs. Subset of the sample: CD45RA+ positively selected.

The CDR3 loop reads CASSLVGPRLSHEQFF. The CDR3 DNA reads as TGTGCCAGCAGCTTAGTCGGTCCCCGACTTTCTCATGAGCAGTTCTTC. This chain uses TRBV7-9 with TRBJ2-1, with D uncertain. The V end was cut by 1 base, the J end by 8 bases, with 18 bases between. The CDR3 loop spans 16 amino acids. Germline V gene lookup returns CDR1 SEHNR and CDR2 FQNEAQ (reference sequence).